Listed here are 18 T cell receptor beta chains from one sample, sequenced in a study of blood T cell repertoires in COVID-19 (TCRdb year 2020). Libraries were built with the immunoSEQ multiplex PCR assay. TCRdb limited this immuneACCESS table to in-frame rearrangements with V and J called. A share of clones is missing; checked studies link under half to unresolved V genes, and the rest is unexplained. The sample table holds 89,000 or so clones, of which 85% were seen once. Over 35% of the sample is held by the ten biggest clonotypes. Sequences were obtained from peripheral blood. Receptors originate from a man older than 75 with acute or convalescent COVID-19.

V usage is TRBV21-1 and J usage is TRBJ2-5; the table calls TRBD2, which could not be checked here. TRBV21-1 is a documented pseudogene. The CDR3 has 19 residues. CDR3 sequence reads: CASSKRRLAGGHSEETQYF. The CDR3 DNA follows: TGTGCCAGCAGCAAAAGGCGACTAGCGGGAGGGCATTCGGAAGAGACCCAGTACTTC.

This clone has a handful of counts. V usage is TRBV15 and J usage is TRBJ2-7; TRBD1 matches at 7 bases. The germline CDR1 and CDR2 sequences are LNHNV and YYDKDF (reference sequence). CDR3 length: 15 amino acids. V dropped 1 base and J dropped 3; count of bases not matched to a gene: 6. The CDR3 DNA follows: TGTGCCACCAGCAGAGTGGGACAGACTTTCTACGAGCAGTACTTC. It encodes CATSRVGQTFYEQYF.

V and J are TRBV5-1 and TRBJ1-1; TRBD1 is a possible D gene (6 bases). Germline V gene data show CDR1 as SGHRS and CDR2 as YFSETQ. The CDR3 totals 12 residues. Trimming removed 5 bases at V and 7 bases at J, with 12 bases between. CDR3 sequence reads: CASRVPGVEAFF. The CDR3 region has the DNA TGCGCCAGCAGAGTCCCAGGGGTTGAAGCTTTCTTT.

V usage is TRBV7-2 and J usage is TRBJ2-7, with D possibly being TRBD1 (7 bases). Per the germline V gene, CDR1 is SGHTA and CDR2 is FQGNSA. V dropped 5 bases and J dropped 4 bases, with 18 bases sitting between them. The CDR3 is 15 residues long. CDR3 sequence (DNA): TGTGCCAGCAGCCCTTCGTCAGGGGGGTATTACGAGCAGTACTTC. It encodes CASSPSSGGYYEQYF.

The chain carries TRBV6-4 and TRBJ2-1; 16 bases line up with TRBD2. This CDR3 comprises 17 residues. Germline CDR1 is MRHNA and CDR2 is SNTAGT. Trimming removed 4 bases from V and 7 bases from J; junction bases left unmatched: 7. CDR3 bases: TGTGCCAGCAGTGCCGGGACTAGCGGGAGGGCCGGTAATGAGCAGTTCTTC. Translation: CASSAGTSGRAGNEQFF.

This rearrangement joins TRBV11-1 to TRBJ1-1; TRBD1 matches at 8 bases. Trimming took 5 bases from V and 1 from J; bases not matched to a gene: 6. Germline CDR1 and CDR2: SGHAT and FQDESV (reference sequence). The CDR3 is made up of 15 amino acids. In nucleotides, the CDR3 is TGTGCCAGCAGCCCCCGTACAGGGGGGAACACTGAAGCTTTCTTT. Translating it yields CASSPRTGGNTEAFF.

This clone was found once. This chain connects TRBV18 to TRBJ2-7; D may be TRBD2 (6 bases). Trimming pared 6 bases from V and 7 bases from J, leaving 19 bases between. The V gene's germline CDR1 is KGHSH and CDR2 LQKENI. The CDR3 has 14 residues. The CDR3 spells CASSTALAPGEQYF. The CDR3 region has the DNA TGTGCCAGCTCCACAGCACTAGCTCCGGGAGAGCAGTACTTC.

This chain uses TRBV6-5 with TRBJ2-7, with TRBD1 matching 9 bases. This CDR3 region has 14 residues. The V gene's germline CDR1 is MNHEY and CDR2 SVGAGI. Trimming at V came to 8 bases and at J to 2 bases, leaving 7 bases not matched to a gene. The CDR3 loop is CASYTGGPAYEQYF. The CDR3 DNA reads as TGTGCCAGCTACACAGGGGGCCCGGCCTACGAGCAGTACTTC.

The genes are TRBV25-1 and TRBJ1-5; 8 positions agree with TRBD1. CDR1 and CDR2 from the germline V gene are MGHDK and SYGVNS. Trimming took 1 base from V and 2 from J; bases not matched to a gene: 7. This CDR3 is built from 17 residues. The CDR3 spells CASSESKQGVGNQPQHF. CDR3 in DNA: TGTGCCAGCAGTGAATCGAAACAGGGGGTCGGCAATCAGCCCCAGCATTTT.

The V and J genes are TRBV6-5 and TRBJ2-3; D not certain. This CDR3 is built from 12 residues. Trimming cost V 5 bases and J 2 bases, with 5 bases left between them. Germline loops: CDR1 MNHEY, CDR2 SVGAGI. In DNA form, the CDR3 reads TGTGCCAGCAGTAGCAACACAGATACGCAGTATTTT. The encoded protein is CASSSNTDTQYF.

This clone was recorded a few times. The gene calls are TRBV29-1 and TRBJ1-3, with D possibly matching TRBD1 (5 bases). V gave up 8 bases and J gave up 0 bases, with 14 bases separating them. The germline gives CDR1 SQVTM, CDR2 ANQGSEA. This CDR3 comprises 14 residues. CDR3: CSIRRGISGNTIYF. As DNA, the CDR3 is TGCAGCATCCGGAGGGGAATCTCTGGAAACACCATATATTTT.

Here the CDR3 DNA reads TGTGCCAGCAGCCGGGGGGGGAGTGAAGCTTTCTTT. Its protein is CASSRGGSEAFF. The chain links TRBV12-3 or TRBV12-4 to TRBJ1-1; weak D call: TRBD1 (5 bases). The CDR3 length is 12 residues. V lost 6 bases to trimming and J lost 7 bases, with 12 bases between them.

This clone was seen a handful of times. The chain has TRBV28 and TRBJ2-7; a weak D match, TRBD1 (5 bases). Trimming stripped 10 bases from V and 2 bases from J, with 9 bases between. The CDR3 loop spans 11 amino acids. Germline V gene lookup returns CDR1 MDHEN and CDR2 SYDVKM. The DNA for the CDR3 is TGTGCCACAGGGTTTCCCTACGAGCAGTACTTC. The encoded protein is CATGFPYEQYF.

The chain couples TRBV11-2 to TRBJ1-2; a weak D match, TRBD1 (6 bases). The ends were cut back, 5 bases at V and 1 base at J, with 14 bases in the middle. This CDR3 region has 15 residues. The germline CDR1 and CDR2 sequences are SGHAT and FQNNGV. CDR3 coding DNA: TGTGCCAGCAGCCCGCAGGGGACTAATAACTATGGCTACACCTTC. Translated, it gives CASSPQGTNNYGYTF.

The rearrangement links TRBV7-9 to TRBJ2-1; possibly TRBD2 for D (5 bases). This CDR3 region has 14 residues. V was cut by 2 bases and J by 6 bases, with 11 bases left in between. Germline CDR1 reads SEHNR; CDR2 reads FQNEAQ (reference sequence). The CDR3 region has the DNA TGTGCCAGCAGCTTACTAGCCCCAGGCAATGAGCAGTTCTTC. Translated: CASSLLAPGNEQFF.

The chain is built from TRBV24-1 and TRBJ2-3; D remains ambiguous. Per germline, CDR1 KGHDR and CDR2 SFDVKD. V gave up 10 bases and J gave up 2 bases, with 12 bases separating them. The CDR3 length is 13 residues. The CDR3 reads CATSSEATDTQYF. The CDR3 coding sequence is TGTGCCACTTCAAGCGAGGCCACAGATACGCAGTATTTT.

V and J are TRBV14 and TRBJ1-1, with D unresolved. The CDR3 length is 16 residues. Trimming took 1 base from V and 4 from J, leaving 16 bases between them. CDR1 and CDR2 (germline): SGHDN, FVKESK. The CDR3 bases are TGTGCCAGCAGCCAAGTTGGAGGGTTCCAGGTCACTGAAGCTTTCTTT. This gives the protein CASSQVGGFQVTEAFF.

The chain combines TRBV20-1 with TRBJ1-6, with D tentatively TRBD1 (5 bases). Between the trimmed V and J ends, which lost 3 bases and 7 bases, there was a span of 13 bases. This CDR3 is built from 14 residues. In germline, CDR1 is DFQATT, CDR2 SNEGSKA (reference sequence). CDR3: CSASPRVENSPLHF. CDR3 sequence (DNA): TGCAGTGCTAGTCCCAGGGTGGAGAATTCACCCCTCCACTTT.